Described below is a single T cell receptor beta chain sequence and its context. These data belong to a study of control samples from healthy donors and cancer patients. Germline loops: CDR1 SGHVS, CDR2 FNYEAQ. Trimming removed 1 base at V and 2 bases at J, with 9 bases between. CDR3 size: 15 residues. Clones were sequenced by immunoSEQ multiplex PCR, and TCRdb holds only the in-frame ones, with some missing. The sample lists some 120,000 clones, approximately 87% occurring once. The rearrangement links TRBV7-6 to TRBJ1-3; tentatively, D is TRBD1 (5 bases). The sequencing sample was made of blood. This receptor was taken from a man in his 60s in good health. The CDR3 loop is CASSLGTGPGNTIYF. For the CDR3, the DNA is TGTGCCAGCAGCTTAGGTACAGGTCCTGGAAACACCATATATTTT.